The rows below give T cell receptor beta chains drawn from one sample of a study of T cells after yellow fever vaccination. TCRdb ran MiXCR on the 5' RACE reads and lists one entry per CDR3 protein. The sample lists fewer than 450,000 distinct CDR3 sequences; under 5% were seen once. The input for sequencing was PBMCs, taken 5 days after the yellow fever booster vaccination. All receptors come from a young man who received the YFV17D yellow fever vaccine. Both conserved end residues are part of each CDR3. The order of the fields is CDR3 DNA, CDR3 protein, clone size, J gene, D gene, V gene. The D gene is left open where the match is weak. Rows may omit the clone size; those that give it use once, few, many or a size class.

TGTGCCAGCTCAAGGACGGCGGAGACCCAGTACTTC,CASSRTAETQYF,many,TRBJ2-5,NA,TRBV18
TGTGCCACCAGTGACTTAGAAAATCAGTTCTTC,CATSDLENQFF,NA,TRBJ2-1,NA,TRBV24-1
TGCAGTGCTAGAGGAAGTATAGCGGGGGGCTTTAAGACCCAGTACTTC,CSARGSIAGGFKTQYF,NA,TRBJ2-5,TRBD2,TRBV20-1
TGCAGCGCTCGGACACTTACGAACACTGAAGCTTTCTTT,CSARTLTNTEAFF,many,TRBJ1-1,NA,TRBV29-1
TGTGCCAGCAGCTTAGGGGTGGGCCCAGAGACCCAGTACTTC,CASSLGVGPETQYF,NA,TRBJ2-5,NA,TRBV7-9
TGTGCCAGCAGCCCCAGGTTCGTGAACACTGAAGCTTTCTTT,CASSPRFVNTEAFF,many,TRBJ1-1,NA,TRBV12-3/TRBV12-4
TGCAGCGTTAACCGGGACGTTATTCTAGAGACCCAGTACTTC,CSVNRDVILETQYF,NA,TRBJ2-5,NA,TRBV29-1
TGTGCCAGCAGCCCCTCCGGGAGGCCTGGGGGCTACACCTTC,CASSPSGRPGGYTF,many,TRBJ1-2,NA,TRBV7-3
TGTGCCAGCAGTTACTCGTCAGGGGGCATCTATGAGCAGTTCTTC,CASSYSSGGIYEQFF,NA,TRBJ2-1,TRBD1,TRBV6-5
TGTGCCAGCAGCATCCCTAGCACAGATACGCAGTATTTT,CASSIPSTDTQYF,few,TRBJ2-3,NA,TRBV7-2
TGTGCCAGCAGCTTCGGACAGTTAAATTCACCCCTCCACTTT,CASSFGQLNSPLHF,many,TRBJ1-6,NA,TRBV7-6
TGCGCCAGCAGCTCTCAGCGGGCCCAGTGGGACGAGCAGTACTTC,CASSSQRAQWDEQYF,NA,TRBJ2-7,NA,TRBV5-1
TGTGCCAGCAGGAAGGAACAAGAGACCCAGTACTTC,CASRKEQETQYF,NA,TRBJ2-5,NA,TRBV2
TGTGCCATCAGTGAGGCCCCTTTTTCTGGAAACACCATATATTTT,CAISEAPFSGNTIYF,many,TRBJ1-3,NA,TRBV10-3
TGTGCCAGCAGCTGGACAAACTCCTACGAGCAGTACTTC,CASSWTNSYEQYF,few,TRBJ2-7,NA,TRBV7-8
TGTGCCAGCAGCGGAAGTAGGGGAGGGGAGCTGTTTTTT,CASSGSRGGELFF,many,TRBJ2-2,NA,TRBV7-6
TGTGCCAGCTCACCACAACAGGGGAGCACCGGGGAGCTGTTTTTT,CASSPQQGSTGELFF,many,TRBJ2-2,TRBD1,TRBV18
TGTGCCAGCAGCTTGTCCCTAGAGCAGTACTTC,CASSLSLEQYF,many,TRBJ2-7,NA,TRBV7-9
TGTGCCTGGAGTCACGGCGGAAACACCATATATTTT,CAWSHGGNTIYF,few,TRBJ1-3,NA,TRBV30
TGCAGTGCCACGACAGGCCCCTATGGCTACACCTTC,CSATTGPYGYTF,few,TRBJ1-2,NA,TRBV20-1
TGTGCCAGCAGTGCCGTACAGGGGATGGACAACACAGATACGCAGTATTTT,CASSAVQGMDNTDTQYF,many,TRBJ2-3,TRBD1,TRBV28
TGTGCCAGCAGCCCCCGGGGGGCCCCCTACAATGAGCAGTTCTTC,CASSPRGAPYNEQFF,many,TRBJ2-1,NA,TRBV7-2
TGTGCCAGCTCACCATCGACAGGGACCTACGAGCAGTACTTC,CASSPSTGTYEQYF,few,TRBJ2-7,TRBD1,TRBV18
TGTGCCAGCAGTCGTGAGATGACGGGCCCGAACACCGGGGAGCTGTTTTTT,CASSREMTGPNTGELFF,many,TRBJ2-2,NA,TRBV6-6
TGTGCCAGCAGTCTGATGTACACCGGGGAGCTGTTTTTT,CASSLMYTGELFF,NA,TRBJ2-2,NA,TRBV6-2/TRBV6-3
TGTGCCAGCACAACGAAACTCAGGGATTCACCCCTCCACTTT,CASTTKLRDSPLHF,NA,TRBJ1-6,NA,TRBV6-5
TGCGCCAGCAGCTTGTCAGAGTACCAAGAGACCCAGTACTTC,CASSLSEYQETQYF,few,TRBJ2-5,NA,TRBV5-1
TGTGCCAGCTCACCACCCCCGGGACAGGGGGATTCTGGAAACACCATATATTTT,CASSPPPGQGDSGNTIYF,few,TRBJ1-3,TRBD1,TRBV18
TGTGCCAGCAGCCAAGATGACCGGACCGGGGAGCTGTTTTTT,CASSQDDRTGELFF,NA,TRBJ2-2,NA,TRBV3-1
TGTGCCAGCAGCCTGAGTAATGGAAACACCATATATTTT,CASSLSNGNTIYF,few,TRBJ1-3,NA,TRBV5-6
TGCGCCAGCAGCTTGGGGGCGGACATCGGTAGGGAGACCCAGTACTTC,CASSLGADIGRETQYF,few,TRBJ2-5,NA,TRBV5-1
TGTGCCAGTAGCACCATCGGCCTGGGCACTGAAGCTTTCTTT,CASSTIGLGTEAFF,few,TRBJ1-1,NA,TRBV19
TGTGCCAGCAGCCCGCTGAGGGATACGCAGTATTTT,CASSPLRDTQYF,few,TRBJ2-3,NA,TRBV7-9
TGCAGTGCCTCTAACCGGGACCAGGAGGCCGAGACCCAGTACTTC,CSASNRDQEAETQYF,many,TRBJ2-5,NA,TRBV20-1
TGTGCCAGCGGGGGACATTCGGGACCATATAATTCACCCCTCCACTTT,CASGGHSGPYNSPLHF,few,TRBJ1-6,NA,TRBV9
TGCGCCAGCAGCACCCCTCAGGGGAATGAGCAGTTCTTC,CASSTPQGNEQFF,many,TRBJ2-1,NA,TRBV5-1
TGCGCCAGCAGCCAATCCGGGGAAGAGACCCAGTACTTC,CASSQSGEETQYF,many,TRBJ2-5,NA,TRBV4-3
TGTGCCAGCAGCGTGAGCTACTATGGCTACACCTTC,CASSVSYYGYTF,few,TRBJ1-2,NA,TRBV7-2
TGTGCCAGCAGTCCAGGGGAACGCAATCAGCCCCAGCATTTT,CASSPGERNQPQHF,NA,TRBJ1-5,NA,TRBV2
TGTGCCAGCAACCAGGGGCCATTCCCAGATACGCAGTATTTT,CASNQGPFPDTQYF,few,TRBJ2-3,NA,TRBV6-1
TGTGCCAGCAGCCAAGAGACCCGACAGCCTTATGGCTACACCTTC,CASSQETRQPYGYTF,NA,TRBJ1-2,NA,TRBV4-2
TGTGCCAGCAGCAAACAGGGGGAGAACACTGAAGCTTTCTTT,CASSKQGENTEAFF,NA,TRBJ1-1,TRBD1,TRBV2
TGTGCCAGCAGCAAAGGGAACAGGGAGACTTTCTTT,CASSKGNRETFF,many,TRBJ1-1,NA,TRBV21-1
TGTGCCAGCAGTTACAGCTGGACGATGACTAACACTGAAGCTTTCTTT,CASSYSWTMTNTEAFF,few,TRBJ1-1,NA,TRBV6-5
TGTGCCAGCAGTGCCTTTACCGGGACAGGGAGAGCAGATACGCAGTATTTT,CASSAFTGTGRADTQYF,NA,TRBJ2-3,TRBD1,TRBV2